What follows are 29 T cell receptor beta chains derived from one specimen sequenced in a study of response to subunit inactivated influenza vaccine. TCRdb re-analysed the RT-PCR reads in MiXCR, keeping a single row per CDR3 protein. This sample has 530,000 or so distinct CDR3 sequences; 25% occur once, and the top ten carry approximately 1.9%. The material was CD4+ T cells sorted from PBMCs, obtained 5 days after vaccination. Every receptor here comes from a man aged 50-59 years who received an inactivated influenza vaccine.

This clonotype was seen many times. The chain joins TRBV12-3 or TRBV12-4 to TRBJ1-5; 8 nucleotides agree with TRBD1. This CDR3 comprises 14 residues. The V and J ends lost 7 bases and 7 bases, in that order; junction bases with no gene match: 9. CDR3 DNA sequence: TGTGCCAGCACCCTGACAGGGGACCTCCAGCCCCAGCATTTT. The encoded protein is CASTLTGDLQPQHF.

There are a few counts of this clonotype. V is TRBV28 and J is TRBJ2-7; possible D gene TRBD2, 7 bases. The V gene lost 3 bases and the J gene lost 5 bases, with 14 bases spanning the gap. Germline V gene lookup returns CDR1 MDHEN and CDR2 SYDVKM. This CDR3 comprises 14 residues. CDR3 amino acids: CASSLMGGPHEQYF. The DNA of the CDR3 is TGTGCCAGCAGTTTGATGGGGGGGCCCCACGAGCAGTACTTC.

This clonotype came up a few times. The V gene is TRBV25-1, the J gene TRBJ1-1, with 8 bases fitting TRBD1. V was pared by 4 bases and J by 8 bases, with 6 bases of the junction left unmatched. The CDR3 has 13 amino acids. CDR1 and CDR2 (germline): MGHDK, SYGVNS. The chain's CDR3 is CASSAGQGSEAFF. CDR3 coding DNA: TGTGCCAGCAGTGCTGGACAGGGTTCCGAAGCTTTCTTT.

This clonotype was counted only a few times. The CDR3 region has the DNA TGTGCCAGCTCACCGGGGACAGGGGAAGATACGCAGTATTTT. As protein: CASSPGTGEDTQYF. The chain links TRBV18 to TRBJ2-3, with TRBD1 matching 10 bases. Unmatched junction bases numbered 2, after V lost 3 bases and J lost 5 bases. Per germline, CDR1 KGHSH and CDR2 LQKENI. The length of the CDR3 is 14 residues.

The chain carries TRBV6-6 and TRBJ1-1; 10 bases are shared with TRBD1. With 6 bases clipped from V and 6 bases from J, the junction kept 4 bases outside the gene matches. This CDR3 comprises 13 residues. The germline V gene has CDR1 MNHNY and CDR2 SVGAGI (reference sequence). The CDR3, as DNA: TGTGCCAGCAGACCGGACAGGGGGTCTGAAGCTTTCTTT. Translated, it gives CASRPDRGSEAFF.

The chain couples TRBV10-3 to TRBJ1-1; D remains unclear. The V end lost 0 bases, the J end lost 3 bases, and 17 bases lay between the germline ends. Germline V gene sequence: CDR1 ENHRY, CDR2 SYGVKD. This CDR3 has 17 residues. The CDR3 DNA follows: TGTGCCATCAGTGAGTCCTACAGAACGTCCTTAGACACTGAAGCTTTCTTT. Protein: CAISESYRTSLDTEAFF.

The chain is built from TRBV7-2 and TRBJ2-4; a possible D gene is TRBD1 (5 bases). V was pared by 0 bases and J by 5 bases, with 14 bases between. This CDR3 has 16 residues. CDR1 and CDR2 from the germline V gene are SGHTA and FQGNSA. The CDR3 loop reads CASSLAFGQGQNIQYF. In nucleotides, the CDR3 is TGTGCCAGCAGCTTAGCTTTCGGCCAGGGCCAAAACATTCAGTACTTC.

This clonotype showed up many times. CDR3 sequence: CASSFPGTDTQYF. In DNA form, the CDR3 reads TGTGCCAGCAGCTTCCCCGGGACAGATACGCAGTATTTT. V usage is TRBV7-2 and J usage is TRBJ2-3; D gene unclear. Germline V gene lookup returns CDR1 SGHTA and CDR2 FQGNSA. The length of the CDR3 is 13 residues. The germline V and J ends were trimmed by 3 bases and 3 bases, with 7 bases remaining between them.

The CDR3 DNA is TGCAGTGCGCGAGCCAGGGTGGGAAATGAGCAGTTCTTC. It translates to CSARARVGNEQFF. This sequence joins TRBV20-1 and TRBJ2-1; D might be TRBD1 (5 bases). The CDR3 length is 13 residues. V was shortened by 6 bases and J by 7 bases, with 16 bases between the two germline ends. The germline V gene encodes CDR1 DFQATT and CDR2 SNEGSKA (reference sequence).

This clonotype was counted between two and nine times. J is TRBJ2-1 and V is TRBV20-1, with D tentatively TRBD1 or TRBD2 (5 bases each). The germline V gene has CDR1 DFQATT and CDR2 SNEGSKA (reference sequence). Trimming removed 5 bases from V and 1 base from J, with 15 bases in between. The CDR3 has 15 residues. CDR3 residues: CSASSGTDSYNEQFF. The CDR3 DNA follows: TGCAGTGCTTCCTCCGGGACGGATTCCTACAATGAGCAGTTCTTC.

The genes are TRBV4-2 and TRBJ1-5, with D possibly being TRBD1 (5 bases). The ends were cut back, 2 bases at V and 4 bases at J, with 9 bases in the middle. CDR3 length: 14 residues. Per germline, CDR1 LGHNA and CDR2 YNFKEQ. CDR3 DNA: TGTGCCAGCAGCCAAAGGTCAGGGAATCAGCCCCAGCATTTT. Its protein is CASSQRSGNQPQHF.

Only a few counts were recorded for this clonotype. The chain couples TRBV21-1 to TRBJ1-5; the table's D call, TRBD1, has no DNA check behind it. TRBV21-1 is reported as a pseudogene. CDR3 length equals 16 residues. CDR3 DNA sequence: TGTGCCAGCAGCAAGGAGTATCAGGGAATTCCTCAGCCCCAGCATTTT. Translated: CASSKEYQGIPQPQHF.

The gene calls are TRBV18 and TRBJ2-7, with 12 positions matching TRBD2. V trimming: 4 bases; J trimming: 5 bases; junction bases outside the gene matches: 9. Germline CDR1 reads KGHSH; CDR2 reads LQKENI. This CDR3 has 16 residues. This CDR3 is CASSLRTSGAAHEQYF. CDR3 bases: TGTGCCAGCTCACTCCGGACTAGCGGGGCCGCCCACGAGCAGTACTTC. The whole variable domain, remainder taken from reference TRBV18 and TRBJ2-7, is NAGVMQNPRHLVRRRGQEARLRCSPMKGHSHVYWYRQLPEEGLKFMVYLQKENIIDESGMPKERFSAEFPKEGPSILRIQQVVRGDSAAYFCASSLRTSGAAHEQYFGPGTRLTVT.

This clonotype has just a few counts. This sequence joins TRBV2 and TRBJ1-3, with TRBD1 as a possible D gene (5 bases). Germline V gives CDR1 SNHLY, CDR2 FYNNEI. V lost 6 bases to trimming and J lost 5 bases, with 11 bases between them. This CDR3 spans 13 amino acids. The CDR3 coding sequence is TGTGCCAGCAGCCAGGGTGAGAGAAACACCATATATTTT. Translating gives CASSQGERNTIYF.

This clonotype was seen a handful of times. The chain recombines TRBV20-1 with TRBJ1-1; TRBD1 matches at 7 bases. Germline assignment: CDR1 DFQATT and CDR2 SNEGSKA (reference sequence). Trimming took 2 bases from V and 5 from J; bases not matched to a gene: 8. The CDR3 loop spans 14 amino acids. The CDR3, as DNA: TGCAGTGCTAGATCCGGAGGGGGCCGGACTGAAGCTTTCTTT. Protein sequence: CSARSGGGRTEAFF.

The chain combines TRBV5-1 with TRBJ2-7, with 11 bases that match TRBD1. CDR1 and CDR2 (germline): SGHRS, YFSETQ. The CDR3 sequence is 13 residues long. Losses at the gene ends were 4 bases for V and 5 bases for J; bases not matched to a gene: 2. The CDR3 sequence: CASSRDRGNEQYF. The CDR3 nucleotides read TGCGCCAGCAGCCGGGACAGGGGGAACGAGCAGTACTTC.

This clonotype has a handful of counts. The J gene is TRBJ2-7, the V gene TRBV29-1; D may match TRBD1 or TRBD2 (6 bases each). The germline gives CDR1 SQVTM, CDR2 ANQGSEA. V was clipped by 7 bases and J by 9 bases, with 25 bases between them. The CDR3 has 14 residues. CDR3 DNA sequence: TGCAGCGCCGGGGGCCGGGACAATCTTGATTCGCAGTACTTC. It is translated as CSAGGRDNLDSQYF.

The chain combines TRBV20-1 with TRBJ2-3, with D unresolved. Germline loops: CDR1 DFQATT, CDR2 SNEGSKA (reference sequence). The CDR3 runs 15 residues. Trimming shortened V by 4 bases and J by 1 base, and 15 bases separated the two germline ends. CDR3 sequence (DNA): TGCAGTGCTACAATCATTCACTCCCGCACAGATACGCAGTATTTT. It specifies CSATIIHSRTDTQYF.

The V gene is TRBV12-3 or TRBV12-4, the J gene TRBJ2-6; maybe TRBD1 (6 bases). V was trimmed by 5 bases and J by 0 bases, leaving 14 bases between them. This CDR3 contains 17 residues. CDR3 residues: CASSEGQLYSGANVLTF. In DNA, the CDR3 is TGTGCCAGCAGTGAAGGACAGTTGTACTCTGGGGCCAACGTCCTGACTTTC.

V and J are TRBV4-1 and TRBJ2-5; perhaps TRBD2 as D (7 bases). The CDR3 consists of 15 residues. Germline values: CDR1 MGHRA, CDR2 YSYEKL. Trimming cost V 2 bases and J 4 bases, with 14 bases left between them. The CDR3 DNA reads as TGCGCCAGCAGCCAACCTGGGAGGGGGAGAGAGACCCAGTACTTC. It yields the protein CASSQPGRGRETQYF.

This clonotype was found a few times. The chain recombines TRBV5-6 with TRBJ2-7; 7 bases map to TRBD1. The CDR3 totals 15 residues. V was clipped by 2 bases and J by 2 bases; unmatched bases: 7. Germline assignment: CDR1 SGHDT and CDR2 YYEEEE. CDR3 region: CASSFTGARPYEQYF. In DNA form, the CDR3 reads TGTGCCAGCAGCTTTACAGGGGCAAGGCCCTACGAGCAGTACTTC.

This clonotype was observed a handful of times. One end of the junction does not line up with germline, which may come from a read error. V and J are TRBV12-3 or TRBV12-4 and TRBJ2-1, with 8 bases aligning to TRBD2. This CDR3 has 14 residues. The CDR3 reads CASSLRTGGPGIVF. In DNA, the CDR3 is TGTGCCAGCAGTTTAAGGACGGGAGGGCCTGGTATTGTCTTC.

This clonotype was counted ten times or more. This chain joins TRBV7-2 and TRBJ2-7, with D unclear. V lost 5 bases, J lost 0 bases, and 8 bases lay in between. This CDR3 is built from 13 residues. Germline V lookup: CDR1 SGHTA, CDR2 FQGNSA. The CDR3 here is CASSLPSSYEQYF. The DNA for the CDR3 is TGTGCCAGCAGCCTACCTTCCTCCTACGAGCAGTACTTC.

This clonotype turned up a few times. V usage is TRBV5-8 and J usage is TRBJ2-1, with D maybe TRBD2 (5 bases). Germline V gene data show CDR1 as SGHTS and CDR2 as YDEGEE. V was shortened by 3 bases and J by 6 bases, with 10 bases between the two germline ends. The CDR3 covers 13 residues. The CDR3 reads CASSSGLVNEQFF. In DNA, the CDR3 is TGTGCCAGCAGCTCCGGACTGGTCAATGAGCAGTTCTTC.

V usage is TRBV3-1 and J usage is TRBJ2-3; either TRBD1 or TRBD2 may fit D (5 bases each). The germline gives CDR1 LGHDT, CDR2 YNNKEL (reference sequence). The length of the CDR3 is 17 residues. The germline V and J ends were trimmed by 4 bases and 2 bases, with 19 bases remaining between them. CDR3 DNA: TGTGCCAGCAGCCCCCGTCGGGGCCTTCAAATCACAGATACGCAGTATTTT. It translates to CASSPRRGLQITDTQYF.

V usage is TRBV3-1 and J usage is TRBJ2-5; weak D call: TRBD1 (5 bases). Germline assignment: CDR1 LGHDT and CDR2 YNNKEL (reference sequence). This CDR3 is built from 15 residues. V shed 4 bases and J shed 1 base, with 13 bases lying between them. The CDR3 DNA reads as TGTGCCAGCAGCCCCCAGATACAGGTCCAAGAGACCCAGTACTTC. Translating gives CASSPQIQVQETQYF.

The chain uses TRBV12-3 or TRBV12-4 and TRBJ2-7, with D perhaps matching TRBD2 (6 bases). V gave up 8 bases and J gave up 3 bases, with 23 bases separating them. The CDR3 has 16 residues. CDR3 sequence: CASSGERVGLNYEQYF. CDR3 bases: TGTGCCAGCTCAGGCGAGCGGGTAGGCCTGAACTACGAGCAGTACTTC.

The chain links TRBV10-2 to TRBJ2-3; D tentatively fits TRBD1 or TRBD2 (6 bases each). In germline, CDR1 is WSHSY, CDR2 SAAADI. V was cut by 6 bases and J by 3 bases, with 19 bases left in between. The CDR3 totals 16 residues. CDR3 DNA: TGCGCCAGCAGGGGGGGTCAGGGGCGCGTGACAGATACGCAGTATTTT. This translates into CASRGGQGRVTDTQYF.

The rearrangement joins TRBV10-3 to TRBJ2-1; D gene uncertain. The germline V and J ends were trimmed by 4 bases and 3 bases, with 7 bases remaining between them. CDR1 and CDR2 (germline): ENHRY, SYGVKD. The CDR3 has 13 amino acids. CDR3 DNA: TGTGCCATCAGTGTCAACAGCTACAATGAGCAGTTCTTC. It codes for CAISVNSYNEQFF.